Below are 5 T cell receptor beta chains sequenced from a single sample in a study of a mutant IDH1 vaccine in newly diagnosed glioma. Generated by immunoSEQ multiplex PCR, the TCRdb table keeps only in-frame clones and is missing some. The data hold 30,000 to 40,000 clones, with roughly four fifths observed a single time. Their antigen targets remain unknown. Time point in this sample: week 5, during vaccination. The content of each vaccine dose was 300 ug of mutant IDH1 20-mer peptide, and topical imiquimod accompanied it. The sample here was PBMCs, taken from a glioma patient whose treatment included an IDH1 peptide vaccine. Receptors originate from a man aged 30 to 45 with glioma.

This clone has just one count. The chain recombines TRBV5-1 with TRBJ2-5; D perhaps matches TRBD1 (7 bases). The CDR3 spans 14 residues. Germline lookup yields CDR1 SGHRS and CDR2 YFSETQ. V was cut by 0 bases and J by 5 bases, with 11 bases left in between. In nucleotides, the CDR3 is TGCGCCAGCAGCTTGGACGCGGGACAGGAGACCCAGTACTTC. Its translation: CASSLDAGQETQYF. The full variable domain, in which reference TRBV5-1 and TRBJ2-5 provide the parts outside the CDR3, is KAGVTQTPRYLIKTRGQQVTLSCSPISGHRSVSWYQQTPGQGLQFLFEYFSETQRNKGNFPGRFSGRQFSNSRSEMNVSTLELGDSALYLCASSLDAGQETQYFGPGTRLLVL.

The chain couples TRBV7-2 to TRBJ2-7; no firm D call. Germline CDR1 is SGHTA and CDR2 is FQGNSA. The CDR3 loop spans 11 amino acids. The V and J ends lost 2 bases and 7 bases respectively, with 6 bases between them. CDR3 nucleotide sequence: TGTGCCAGCAGCTTAATGCGGGAGCAGTACTTC. Its protein product is CASSLMREQYF.

The V gene is TRBV14, the J gene TRBJ2-3; 8 nucleotides line up with TRBD1. The germline V gene has CDR1 SGHDN and CDR2 FVKESK. V lost 4 bases to trimming and J lost 2 bases; unmatched junction nucleotides: 8. The CDR3 is 16 residues long. CDR3 nucleotide sequence: TGTGCCAGCAGCCCCTGGGAGACAGGGGACACAGATACGCAGTATTTT. Amino acids: CASSPWETGDTDTQYF.

The chain employs TRBV5-1 and TRBJ2-5, with unresolved D. This CDR3 comprises 14 residues. V was cut by 0 bases and J by 0 bases, with 6 bases left in between. Germline values: CDR1 SGHRS, CDR2 YFSETQ. CDR3 protein: CASSLAGHQETQYF. CDR3 coding DNA: TGCGCCAGCAGCTTGGCTGGACACCAAGAGACCCAGTACTTC. Combining the CDR3 with reference TRBV5-1 and TRBJ2-5 gives the whole variable domain KAGVTQTPRYLIKTRGQQVTLSCSPISGHRSVSWYQQTPGQGLQFLFEYFSETQRNKGNFPGRFSGRQFSNSRSEMNVSTLELGDSALYLCASSLAGHQETQYFGPGTRLLVL.

The genes are TRBV7-2 and TRBJ1-2; TRBD1 might be the D (6 bases). V gave up 0 bases and J gave up 4 bases, with 9 bases separating them. This CDR3 has 14 amino acids. Per germline, CDR1 SGHTA and CDR2 FQGNSA. CDR3 in amino acids: CASSLAQGGYGYTF. Written as DNA, the CDR3 is TGTGCCAGCAGCTTAGCGCAAGGGGGCTATGGCTACACCTTC.